These 18 T cell receptor beta chains were all obtained from the same sample, sequenced in a study of T cells after yellow fever vaccination. Via MiXCR, TCRdb re-called the 5' RACE reads, giving one row per CDR3 protein. Found here are around 63,000 distinct CDR3 sequences, 6.5% to 9% of them singletons; the top ten hold 35% to 45%. The material sequenced was CD8+ T cells sorted from PBMCs, taken 15 days after the yellow fever booster vaccination. These receptors originate from a man younger than 45 who received the YFV17D yellow fever vaccine.

This clonotype showed up many times. The chain combines TRBV6-4 with TRBJ2-6; D remains unclear. V was pared by 1 base and J by 4 bases, with 5 bases between. The CDR3 runs 14 residues. Germline V CDR1 and CDR2: MRHNA, SNTAGT. CDR3: CASSDYSGANVLTF. In nucleotides, the CDR3 is TGTGCCAGCAGTGACTATTCCGGGGCCAACGTCCTGACTTTC.

This clonotype was counted many times. The V call is TRBV5-6, the J call TRBJ2-3; unclear D gene. Germline loops: CDR1 SGHDT, CDR2 YYEEEE. CDR3 length: 12 amino acids. The V end lost 3 bases, the J end lost 2 bases, and 4 bases lay between the germline ends. The CDR3 bases are TGTGCCAGCAGCTCTACCACAGATACGCAGTATTTT. Its translation: CASSSTTDTQYF.

The table lists this clonotype with many counts. The rearrangement joins TRBV7-9 to TRBJ2-1; D is unclear. Germline V gives CDR1 SEHNR, CDR2 FQNEAQ (reference sequence). The CDR3 has 15 amino acids. Trimming shortened V by 7 bases and J by 2 bases, and 15 bases separated the two germline ends. CDR3 region: CASMPSSYAYNEQFF. CDR3 DNA: TGTGCCAGCATGCCATCAAGTTACGCCTACAATGAGCAGTTCTTC.

The rearrangement uses TRBV5-4 and TRBJ2-7, with TRBD2 matching 7 bases. The CDR3 is made up of 16 amino acids. V shed 0 bases and J 0 bases; nucleotides not matched to a gene: 6. Germline V gene sequence: CDR1 SGHNT, CDR2 YYREEE (reference sequence). This CDR3 is CASSLGVGGGSYEQYF. In DNA form, the CDR3 reads TGTGCCAGCAGCTTGGGTGTGGGGGGGGGCTCCTACGAGCAGTACTTC.

As regards this clonotype: This may stem from a read error, because a much larger clone lies one nucleotide away. V usage is TRBV6-1 and J usage is TRBJ2-1, with TRBD1 as a possible D gene (6 bases). From germline, CDR1 is MNHNS and CDR2 SASEGT. This CDR3 region has 15 residues. CDR3 nucleotide sequence: TGTGGCAGCAGCATTCTACCCGGGACACCGAATGAGCAGTTCTTC. Protein sequence: CGSSILPGTPNEQFF.

This clonotype showed up many times. V gene TRBV20-1 combines with J gene TRBJ2-7; 9 nucleotides agree with TRBD1. The ends lost 3 bases at V and 5 bases at J; junction bases unmatched: 8. CDR1 and CDR2 from the germline V gene are DFQATT and SNEGSKA (reference sequence). The CDR3 totals 14 residues. The CDR3 sequence: CSARTGTGQDEQYF. For the CDR3, the DNA is TGCAGTGCTAGGACCGGGACAGGGCAGGACGAGCAGTACTTC.

Ten or more counts support this clonotype. The chain couples TRBV20-1 to TRBJ2-5; 7 bases align to TRBD2. J gave up 5 bases and V 0 bases, and 6 bases lay outside the gene matches. Germline CDR1 DFQATT, CDR2 SNEGSKA (reference sequence). The CDR3 covers 14 residues. The CDR3 protein is CSAREGEGTETQYF. Here the CDR3 DNA reads TGCAGTGCTAGAGAGGGGGAGGGAACGGAGACCCAGTACTTC.

In its sample, this clonotype was seen many times. This chain joins TRBV7-9 and TRBJ2-1; D might be TRBD1 or TRBD2, each matching 7 bases. The CDR3 is 14 residues long. Trimming left V 5 bases short and J 6 bases short, with 14 bases between. CDR1 SEHNR and CDR2 FQNEAQ come from the germline V gene (reference sequence). CDR3 DNA sequence: TGTGCCAGCAGCCGCCCAGGGGGGGTCAATGAGCAGTTCTTC. Protein product: CASSRPGGVNEQFF.

In this sample, this clonotype is medium-sized. The V call is TRBV29-1, the J call TRBJ2-3; D remains unclear. Germline CDR1 SQVTM, CDR2 ANQGSEA. The CDR3 spans 13 residues. With 1 base removed from V and 0 bases from J, the gap between germline ends came to 5 bases. The CDR3 nucleotides are TGCAGCGTTGAAGGTTCTAGCACAGATACGCAGTATTTT. Translating it yields CSVEGSSTDTQYF.

This clonotype was picked up many times. V usage is TRBV6-5 and J usage is TRBJ2-7; D is possibly TRBD2 (5 bases). CDR3 length equals 12 residues. The germline V gene encodes CDR1 MNHEY and CDR2 SVGAGI. V was clipped by 4 bases and J by 6 bases, with 10 bases between them. CDR3 sequence (DNA): TGTGCCAGCAGTTCACTAGGTTTCGAGCAGTACTTC. Translation gives CASSSLGFEQYF.

This clonotype was detected many times. The chain uses TRBV5-1 and TRBJ2-5; 10 bases match TRBD1. The trim removed 6 bases at V and 4 bases at J, leaving 6 bases unmatched. Germline V lookup: CDR1 SGHRS, CDR2 YFSETQ. This CDR3 is built from 14 residues. CDR3 nucleotides: TGCGCCAGCAACTCCGGACAGGGGGGAGAGACCCAGTACTTC. This translates into CASNSGQGGETQYF. Looking up the rest from reference TRBV5-1 and TRBJ2-5 gives the full variable domain: KAGVTQTPRYLIKTRGQQVTLSCSPISGHRSVSWYQQTPGQGLQFLFEYFSETQRNKGNFPGRFSGRQFSNSRSEMNVSTLELGDSALYLCASNSGQGGETQYFGPGTRLLVL.

V usage is TRBV28 and J usage is TRBJ2-1; 13 positions match TRBD2. Trimming took 3 bases from V and 9 from J; bases not matched to a gene: 5. This CDR3 comprises 15 residues. Germline assignment: CDR1 MDHEN and CDR2 SYDVKM. CDR3 nucleotide sequence: TGTGCCAGCAGTTTCGGGACTAGCGGGAATCTTGAGCAGTTCTTC. Translated, it gives CASSFGTSGNLEQFF.

There are many counts of this clonotype. The rearrangement joins TRBV19 to TRBJ2-3; possible D gene TRBD2, 5 bases. Germline CDR1 and CDR2: LNHDA and SQIVND (reference sequence). CDR3 length: 15 residues. V was clipped by 3 bases and J by 0 bases, with 10 bases between them. CDR3 coding DNA: TGTGCCAGTAGTATGACGGGGTCTAGCACAGATACGCAGTATTTT. This gives the protein CASSMTGSSTDTQYF.

CDR3 in amino acids: CASSLGPSGVSSYEQYF. DNA of the CDR3: TGTGCCAGCAGCTTAGGCCCGAGCGGAGTTAGCTCCTACGAGCAGTACTTC. V is TRBV7-2 and J is TRBJ2-7; D is perhaps TRBD2 (5 bases). The CDR3 extends over 17 amino acids. Germline lookup yields CDR1 SGHTA and CDR2 FQGNSA. V lost 1 base and J 0 bases, leaving 16 bases between the germline ends.

The chain uses TRBV20-1 and TRBJ2-5; no reliable D call. Germline-derived CDR1 and CDR2 are DFQATT and SNEGSKA (reference sequence). The V gene lost 0 bases and the J gene lost 5 bases, with 7 bases spanning the gap. The CDR3 runs 12 residues. The CDR3 nucleotides are TGCAGTGCTAGAGAAGTTGGGGAGACCCAGTACTTC. Its translation: CSAREVGETQYF.

Notes on this clonotype: A much larger clone lies a single base off, so this may be a read error. The CDR3 sequence: CSARELGLAHEEYF. CDR3 bases: TGCAGTGCTAGAGAGTTGGGACTAGCTCACGAGGAGTACTTC. This chain connects TRBV20-1 to TRBJ2-7; 9 nucleotides align to TRBD2. The CDR3 runs 14 residues. Looked up from germline, CDR1 is DFQATT and CDR2 is SNEGSKA (reference sequence).

This clonotype was found many times. The CDR3 loop reads CASSLGQGAPIRPEKLFF. The CDR3 coding sequence is TGTGCCAGCAGTCTGGGACAGGGCGCACCAATTCGGCCTGAAAAACTGTTTTTT. The J gene is TRBJ1-4, the V gene TRBV6-1, with 9 bases lining up with TRBD1. The CDR3 loop spans 18 amino acids. V lost 5 bases and J lost 7; bases outside the gene matches: 17. Germline V gives CDR1 MNHNS, CDR2 SASEGT.

At least ten counts were recorded for this clonotype. J is TRBJ2-1 and V is TRBV12-3 or TRBV12-4, with D perhaps matching TRBD2 (5 bases). This CDR3 has 15 residues. Trimming cost V 3 bases and J 8 bases, with 17 bases left between them. The CDR3 nucleotides are TGTGCCAGCAGTTTCTTCGCGGAGGCCTTTGATGAGCAGTTCTTC. It translates to CASSFFAEAFDEQFF.